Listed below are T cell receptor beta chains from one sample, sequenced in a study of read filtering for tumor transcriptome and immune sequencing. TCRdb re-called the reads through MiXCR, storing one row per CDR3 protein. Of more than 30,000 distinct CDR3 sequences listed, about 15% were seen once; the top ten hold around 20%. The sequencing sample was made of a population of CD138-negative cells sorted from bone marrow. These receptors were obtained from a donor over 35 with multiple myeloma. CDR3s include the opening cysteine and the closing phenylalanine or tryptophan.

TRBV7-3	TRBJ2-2	CASSEDYTGELFF
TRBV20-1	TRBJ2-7	CSAEADGRVRAGGSYEQYF
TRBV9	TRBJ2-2	CASSVEQAGDTGELFF
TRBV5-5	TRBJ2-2	CASSLGQSNTGELFF
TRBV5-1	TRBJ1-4	CASSLVTDNEKLFF
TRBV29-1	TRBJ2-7	CSVTLAYEQYF
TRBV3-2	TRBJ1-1	CASSQAKDMEGAGEAFF
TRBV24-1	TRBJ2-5	CATSDPSATSGGGETQYF
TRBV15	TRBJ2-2	CATSRGTGGTGELFF
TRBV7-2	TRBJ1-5	CASSPSGERKQPQHF
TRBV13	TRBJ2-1	CASSSGLAGGLYNEQFF
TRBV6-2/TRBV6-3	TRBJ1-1	CASTLQGPAFF
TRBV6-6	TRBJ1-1	CASSPGHFRDTEAFF
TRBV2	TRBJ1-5	CASSETRGKTNQPQHF
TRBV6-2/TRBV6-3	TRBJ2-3	CASSWTSGADTQYF
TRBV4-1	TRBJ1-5	CASSQDIVQGNQPQHF
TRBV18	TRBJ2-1	CASSPGDSYNEQFF
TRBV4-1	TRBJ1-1	CASSPWGSSGTEAFF
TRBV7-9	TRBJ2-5	CASSLGQGPETQYF
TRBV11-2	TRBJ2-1	CASISGGGSYNEQFF
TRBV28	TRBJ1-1	CASSLSEGEAFF
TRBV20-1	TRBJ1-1	CSATYKGTEAFF
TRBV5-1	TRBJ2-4	CASSPEGAWSKNIQYF
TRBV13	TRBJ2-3	CASSLTVTDTQYF
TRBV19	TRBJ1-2	CASSIEGIGSYTF
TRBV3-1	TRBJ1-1	CASSQGTRATEAFF
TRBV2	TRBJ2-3	CASSEPTAPYTQYF
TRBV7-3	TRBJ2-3	CASSSPGQGSDTQYF
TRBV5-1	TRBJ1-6	CASSSREPTYNSPLHF
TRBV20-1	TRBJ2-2	CSAIRTSGGPIGELFF
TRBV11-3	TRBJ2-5	CASSLRGVGETQYF
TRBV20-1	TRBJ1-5	CSASRQGANQPQHF
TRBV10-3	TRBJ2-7	CAISDSWNEQYF
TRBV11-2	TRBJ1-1	CASSLQGSTEAFF
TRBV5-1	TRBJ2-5	CASSFSGDGTQYF
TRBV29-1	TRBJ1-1	CSVVGYTDPAFF
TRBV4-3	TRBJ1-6	CASSQEGVYNSPLHF
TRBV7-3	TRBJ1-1	CASSLGPRAEAFF
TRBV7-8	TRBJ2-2	CASSPGTGRTGELFF
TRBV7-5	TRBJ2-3	CISVPEAGTDTQYF
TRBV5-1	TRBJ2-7	CASSLPGQVVYF